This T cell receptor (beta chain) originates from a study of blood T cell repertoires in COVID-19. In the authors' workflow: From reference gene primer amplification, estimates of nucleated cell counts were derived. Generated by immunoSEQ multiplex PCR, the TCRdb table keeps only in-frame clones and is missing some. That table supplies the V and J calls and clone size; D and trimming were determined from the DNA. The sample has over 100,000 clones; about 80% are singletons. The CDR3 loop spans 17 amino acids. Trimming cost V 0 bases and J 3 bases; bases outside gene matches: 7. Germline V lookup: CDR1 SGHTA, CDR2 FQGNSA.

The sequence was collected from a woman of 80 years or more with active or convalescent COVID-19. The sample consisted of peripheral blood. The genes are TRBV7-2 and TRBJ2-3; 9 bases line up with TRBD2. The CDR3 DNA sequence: TGTGCCAGCAGCTTAGCGCTTCTAGCGGGGTTTACAGATACGCAGTATTTT. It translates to CASSLALLAGFTDTQYF.